This is a list of T cell receptor beta chains from one sample in a study of PD-1 blockade in classical Hodgkin lymphoma. TCRdb keeps only in-frame clones here, not all; method: immunoSEQ multiplex PCR. The profile shows over 60,000 clones, 90% to 95% of them singletons. Sequencing used peripheral blood mononuclear cells (PBMCs), obtained before the fourth cycle of nivolumab. These receptors were taken from a human donor with classical Hodgkin lymphoma. CDR3s include the opening cysteine and the closing phenylalanine or tryptophan. Fields, in order: J gene, CDR3 length, V gene, clone size, D gene, CDR3 protein, CDR3 DNA. D genes are given only for firm matches. Clone size is shown for a subset of rows, as once, few, many or a class of expanded clone.

j_gene: TRBJ1-2
len: 16
v_gene: TRBV2
abundance: .
d_gene: TRBD1
CDR3aa: CASSEGAAGGNYGYTF
CDR3nt: TGTGCCAGCAGTGAAGGGGCGGCAGGGGGAAACTATGGCTACACCTTC

j_gene: TRBJ1-1
len: 13
v_gene: TRBV18
abundance: few
d_gene: .
CDR3aa: CASSPRQTTEAFF
CDR3nt: TGTGCCAGCTCACCAAGACAGACGACTGAAGCTTTCTTT

j_gene: TRBJ1-6
len: 15
v_gene: TRBV6-5
abundance: .
d_gene: TRBD1
CDR3aa: CASSSPDRNNSPLHF
CDR3nt: TGTGCCAGCAGTAGCCCGGACAGGAATAATTCACCCCTCCACTTT

j_gene: TRBJ2-6
len: 15
v_gene: TRBV19
abundance: .
d_gene: TRBD2
CDR3aa: CASEGGSPGANVLTF
CDR3nt: TGTGCCAGTGAGGGCGGGAGTCCTGGGGCCAACGTCCTGACTTTC

j_gene: TRBJ1-1
len: 12
v_gene: TRBV5-5
abundance: .
d_gene: .
CDR3aa: CASGSPNIEAFF
CDR3nt: TGTGCCAGCGGCTCCCCGAACATTGAAGCTTTCTTT

j_gene: TRBJ1-2
len: 13
v_gene: TRBV2
abundance: .
d_gene: .
CDR3aa: CASSEAPVYGYTF
CDR3nt: TGTGCCAGCAGTGAAGCGCCCGTATATGGCTACACCTTC

j_gene: TRBJ1-4
len: 17
v_gene: TRBV5-6
abundance: once
d_gene: .
CDR3aa: CASSLIRAETGWEKLFF
CDR3nt: TGTGCCAGCAGCTTGATTCGTGCCGAGACGGGCTGGGAAAAACTGTTTTTT

j_gene: TRBJ2-6
len: 16
v_gene: TRBV5-1
abundance: .
d_gene: .
CDR3aa: CASSLVVSSGANVLTF
CDR3nt: TGCGCCAGCAGCTTGGTAGTATCCTCTGGGGCCAACGTCCTGACTTTC

j_gene: TRBJ2-1
len: 14
v_gene: TRBV2
abundance: .
d_gene: .
CDR3aa: CASTLSGGRGEQFF
CDR3nt: TGTGCCAGCACCCTAAGCGGAGGTAGAGGGGAGCAGTTCTTC

j_gene: TRBJ2-7
len: 12
v_gene: TRBV6-1
abundance: .
d_gene: TRBD1
CDR3aa: CASRDRAYEQYF
CDR3nt: TGTGCCAGCAGGGACAGGGCCTACGAGCAGTACTTC

j_gene: TRBJ1-2
len: 15
v_gene: TRBV7-9
abundance: .
d_gene: TRBD1
CDR3aa: CASSFDFSGTGSLTF
CDR3nt: TGTGCCAGCAGCTTCGATTTTTCCGGGACAGGGAGTCTCACCTTC

j_gene: TRBJ2-4
len: 17
v_gene: TRBV21-1
abundance: .
d_gene: .
CDR3aa: CASSKTADLLAKNIQYF
CDR3nt: TGTGCCAGCAGCAAGACCGCGGACCTCTTAGCCAAAAACATTCAGTACTTC

j_gene: TRBJ2-7
len: 15
v_gene: TRBV11-2
abundance: .
d_gene: .
CDR3aa: CASSLELGFSYEQYF
CDR3nt: TGTGCCAGCAGCTTAGAACTGGGTTTCTCCTACGAGCAGTACTTC

j_gene: TRBJ2-7
len: 13
v_gene: TRBV19
abundance: .
d_gene: .
CDR3aa: CASSAGRPYEQYF
CDR3nt: TGTGCCAGTTCTGCAGGGCGGCCCTACGAGCAGTACTTC

j_gene: TRBJ2-5
len: 13
v_gene: TRBV5-4
abundance: .
d_gene: TRBD2
CDR3aa: CASSPAGWETQYF
CDR3nt: TGTGCCAGCAGCCCAGCGGGGTGGGAGACCCAGTACTTC

j_gene: TRBJ2-2
len: 12
v_gene: TRBV19
abundance: .
d_gene: .
CDR3aa: CASSMLTGELFF
CDR3nt: TGTGCCAGTAGTATGCTCACCGGGGAGCTGTTTTTT

j_gene: TRBJ2-6
len: 13
v_gene: TRBV27
abundance: .
d_gene: .
CDR3aa: CASRVAGANVLTF
CDR3nt: TGTGCCAGCAGGGTGGCCGGGGCCAACGTCCTGACTTTC

j_gene: TRBJ2-2
len: 15
v_gene: TRBV9
abundance: .
d_gene: TRBD1
CDR3aa: CASSVRTGASGELFF
CDR3nt: TGTGCCAGCAGCGTCCGGACAGGGGCGTCCGGGGAGCTGTTTTTT

j_gene: TRBJ1-1
len: 16
v_gene: TRBV4-1
abundance: .
d_gene: .
CDR3aa: CASSQDLAAMNTEAFF
CDR3nt: TGCGCCAGCAGCCAAGATTTGGCAGCCATGAACACTGAAGCTTTCTTT

j_gene: TRBJ1-1
len: 14
v_gene: TRBV19
abundance: .
d_gene: .
CDR3aa: CASSIPSEQGAVFF
CDR3nt: TGTGCCAGTAGTATTCCGTCCGAGCAAGGGGCGGTTTTCTTT

j_gene: TRBJ2-3
len: 13
v_gene: TRBV29-1
abundance: .
d_gene: .
CDR3aa: CSVAGTITDTQYF
CDR3nt: TGCAGCGTGGCGGGAACCATCACAGATACGCAGTATTTT

j_gene: TRBJ2-3
len: 13
v_gene: TRBV5-4
abundance: .
d_gene: .
CDR3aa: CASRGRVTDTQYF
CDR3nt: TGTGCCAGCAGGGGCCGGGTCACAGATACGCAGTATTTT

j_gene: TRBJ2-5
len: 12
v_gene: TRBV6-5
abundance: once
d_gene: .
CDR3aa: CARPGTKETQYF
CDR3nt: TGTGCCAGGCCCGGGACGAAAGAGACCCAGTACTTC

j_gene: TRBJ2-7
len: 14
v_gene: TRBV11-2
abundance: .
d_gene: TRBD1
CDR3aa: CASSSGQGIDEQYF
CDR3nt: TGTGCCAGCAGCTCGGGACAGGGAATCGACGAGCAGTACTTC

j_gene: TRBJ1-3
len: 15
v_gene: TRBV4-1
abundance: .
d_gene: .
CDR3aa: CASSSPGQLRNTIYF
CDR3nt: TGCGCCAGCAGCTCCCCTGGGCAGTTAAGAAACACCATATATTTT